Each of the 5 T cell receptor beta chains below was sequenced from the same sample in a study of shared clonotypes between healthy human individuals. The assay was immunoSEQ multiplex PCR, and TCRdb's table has in-frame clones only and misses some. The table records approximately 2,300,000 clones, less than 95% of them present only once. What was sequenced was naive CD4+ T cells from PBMCs. Stated subset: CD45RA+ positively selected. The receptors originated from a man between 18 and 29 years old in good health. Some clones in this sample may be carry-over from other donors' samples.

The CDR3 nucleotides are TGTGCCAGCAGTATGAACTTAGCCGCCACAGATACGCAGTATTTT. It encodes CASSMNLAATDTQYF. The V call is TRBV28, the J call TRBJ2-3; D is ambiguous. Trimming shortened V by 5 bases and J by 2 bases, and 14 bases separated the two germline ends. Germline-derived CDR1 and CDR2 are MDHEN and SYDVKM. The CDR3 consists of 15 residues.

CDR3 coding DNA: TGTGCCAGCAGCCCCGCGGATGGAAACACCATATATTTT. Protein sequence: CASSPADGNTIYF. V usage is TRBV16 and J usage is TRBJ1-3; D uncertain. V dropped 4 bases and J dropped 3 bases, with 7 bases sitting between them. This CDR3 is 13 amino acids long. Germline V gene data show CDR1 as KGHSY and CDR2 as FQNENV.

V usage is TRBV7-3 and J usage is TRBJ2-2; no definite D call. The CDR3 extends over 15 amino acids. The germline V gene has CDR1 SGHTA and CDR2 FQGTGA. V was trimmed by 5 bases and J by 2 bases, leaving 12 bases between them. This CDR3 reads CASSHAGSNTGELFF. Here the CDR3 DNA reads TGTGCCAGCAGCCACGCCGGGTCCAACACCGGGGAGCTGTTTTTT.

The CDR3 is CASSSTTGTGVNEQFF. The CDR3 nucleotides read TGTGCCAGCAGCTCCACGACCGGGACAGGGGTCAATGAGCAGTTCTTC. J is TRBJ2-1 and V is TRBV7-9; 10 positions match TRBD1. Germline V CDR1 and CDR2: SEHNR, FQNEAQ (reference sequence). V was clipped by 4 bases and J by 6 bases; unmatched bases: 9. The CDR3 loop spans 16 amino acids.

This sequence joins TRBV27 and TRBJ1-5, with 9 bases lining up with TRBD1. J was trimmed by 9 bases and V by 6 bases; bases with no gene match: 12. CDR1 and CDR2 from the germline V gene are MNHEY and SMNVEV (reference sequence). The CDR3 covers 15 residues. In nucleotides, the CDR3 is TGTGCCAGCAGCCCGGGGACAGGGCTTCATCGGCCCCAGCATTTT. Its protein product is CASSPGTGLHRPQHF.